The clone carrying this T cell receptor (beta chain) occurred many times. Its antigen is unidentified. This sample is part of a study of spatial heterogeneity in lung cancer. Overall study context: Sequences of the beta chain were consistently detected in greater numbers than alpha-chain sequences. Study-wide results and caveats: Mutation tallies in tumors tracked expanded intratumoral alpha and beta TCR counts.

Time point indicated: sample taken at primary tumor resection. Donors were under 90 untreated early-stage non-small cell lung cancer patients. Whole RNA obtained from tumor, nontumor lung or frozen PBMC underwent sequencing without sorting. Every TCR cDNA molecule bore a unique molecular identifier. In TCRdb, the 5' RACE reads were re-called with MiXCR into one record per CDR3 protein. The top ten clones hold 21% of a sample with around 100,000 distinct CDR3 sequences, under 4.5% of them seen once. This clonotype originated in a male donor with early-stage non-small cell lung cancer. The sample in question was lung tumor tissue, obtained at surgery.

The CDR3 spells CASSLGQGRNEQYF. CDR3 coding DNA: TGTGCCAGCAGCCTAGGACAGGGGAGGAACGAGCAGTACTTC. The rearrangement links TRBV12-3 or TRBV12-4 to TRBJ2-7; 9 positions match TRBD1. V was clipped by 6 bases and J by 5 bases; unmatched bases: 8. This CDR3 is 14 amino acids long.